These 21 T cell receptor beta chains were sequenced from one sample in a study of T-cell memory formation after mild COVID-19. MiXCR, applied by TCRdb to the 5' RACE reads, yields one record per CDR3 protein. Among 550,000 to 600,000 distinct CDR3 sequences listed, about 22% were seen once. Specimen: PBMCs or a T cell subset sorted from them (not recorded which). These receptors were taken from an adult woman who had mild COVID-19 (a few samples of this study predate the infection). Cell type and time point are not known.

The chain has TRBV20-1 and TRBJ1-2, with a tentative D call TRBD1 (6 bases). Germline V gene lookup returns CDR1 DFQATT and CDR2 SNEGSKA (reference sequence). V was pared by 6 bases and J by 8 bases, with 31 bases between. This CDR3 comprises 17 residues. Here the CDR3 DNA reads TGCAGTGCCACAAGGGGGACCTCGGGAACAAAACCCTCCGGCTACACCTTC. Its protein product is CSATRGTSGTKPSGYTF.

This clonotype was observed a handful of times. The J gene is TRBJ2-7, the V gene TRBV29-1; tentative D call: TRBD2 (6 bases). Deletions cut 6 bases from V and 1 base from J, with 13 bases between. Germline CDR1 and CDR2: SQVTM and ANQGSEA. This CDR3 is 13 amino acids long. The CDR3 loop reads CSVLGGTSYEQYF. The CDR3 coding sequence is TGCAGCGTGTTGGGGGGAACTTCCTACGAGCAGTACTTC.

In this sample, this clonotype turned up a few times. This rearrangement joins TRBV6-5 to TRBJ2-2; D perhaps matches TRBD1 (6 bases). This CDR3 has 13 amino acids. The germline CDR1 and CDR2 sequences are MNHEY and SVGAGI. Trimming pared 10 bases from V and 7 bases from J, leaving 16 bases between. This chain's CDR3 is CAIQGRVSGELFF. CDR3 DNA: TGTGCCATACAGGGCCGGGTTAGCGGGGAGCTGTTTTTT.

A remark on this clonotype: This may come from a read error, since a much larger clone is one base off. Here the CDR3 reads CSVEWGLAGYNEQFF. The CDR3 DNA is TGCAGCGTTGAATGGGGACTAGCGGGCTACAATGAGCAGTTCTTC. The V gene is TRBV29-1, the J gene TRBJ2-1; 12 bases agree with TRBD2. Germline V CDR1 and CDR2: SQVTM, ANQGSEA. The CDR3 runs 15 residues. V shed 2 bases, J shed 3 bases, and the junction held 2 bases outside the gene matches.

This clonotype occurred a few times. The chain combines TRBV7-2 with TRBJ1-2; TRBD1 might be the D (5 bases). Trimming pared 4 bases from V and 1 base from J, leaving 13 bases between. The germline V gene has CDR1 SGHTA and CDR2 FQGNSA. CDR3 length equals 15 residues. The CDR3 spells CASSSTGRINYGYTF. CDR3 DNA sequence: TGTGCCAGCAGCTCCACGGGACGGATTAACTATGGCTACACCTTC.

This clonotype has a handful of counts. The chain carries TRBV7-9 and TRBJ1-2, with a weak D call TRBD1 (6 bases). The CDR3 is 17 amino acids. Trimming pared 5 bases from V and 4 bases from J, leaving 23 bases between. Germline CDR1 SEHNR, CDR2 FQNEAQ (reference sequence). The CDR3 loop reads CASSAGGGMTVGYGYTF. DNA of the CDR3: TGTGCCAGCAGCGCCGGCGGGGGCATGACAGTCGGCTATGGCTACACCTTC. Combining the CDR3 with reference TRBV7-9 and TRBJ1-2 gives the whole variable domain DTGVSQNPRHKITKRGQNVTFRCDPISEHNRLYWYRQTLGQGPEFLTYFQNEAQLEKSRLLSDRFSAERPKGSFSTLEIQRTEQGDSAMYLCASSAGGGMTVGYGYTFGSGTRLTVV.

This clonotype was counted a few times. V gene TRBV10-3 combines with J gene TRBJ2-1; the match to TRBD1 covers 10 bases. With V trimmed by 6 bases and J by 4 bases, 9 bases remained unmatched. The CDR3 runs 16 residues. Germline V lookup: CDR1 ENHRY, CDR2 SYGVKD. CDR3 sequence (DNA): TGTGCCATCAGCGGGACAGGGGCCCCCCTTTACAATGAGCAGTTCTTC. It codes for CAISGTGAPLYNEQFF.

This clonotype occurred a few times. The chain employs TRBV5-1 and TRBJ1-2; 8 nucleotides agree with TRBD1. Germline loops: CDR1 SGHRS, CDR2 YFSETQ. The CDR3 totals 14 residues. The J segment lost 8 bases and the V segment lost 5 bases, leaving 11 bases of the junction unmatched. DNA for the CDR3: TGCGCCAGCAGGCCGATAGGACAGGGAGAAGGCTACACCTTC. Its translation: CASRPIGQGEGYTF. Using reference TRBV5-1 and TRBJ1-2 for the parts outside the CDR3, the full variable domain is KAGVTQTPRYLIKTRGQQVTLSCSPISGHRSVSWYQQTPGQGLQFLFEYFSETQRNKGNFPGRFSGRQFSNSRSEMNVSTLELGDSALYLCASRPIGQGEGYTFGSGTRLTVV.

This clonotype was seen more than once but under ten times. The chain couples TRBV29-1 to TRBJ2-1; D remains ambiguous. CDR3 length: 13 residues. V lost 0 bases and J lost 3, with 6 bases in between. CDR1 SQVTM and CDR2 ANQGSEA come from the germline V gene. Written as DNA, the CDR3 is TGCAGCGTTGAAGATGAGAACTACAATGAGCAGTTCTTC. Translation: CSVEDENYNEQFF.

This clonotype turned up a few times. This rearrangement joins TRBV2 to TRBJ2-3, with 10 nucleotides matching TRBD2. This CDR3 comprises 16 residues. Trimming at V came to 0 bases and at J to 5 bases, leaving 5 bases not matched to a gene. Looked up from germline, CDR1 is SNHLY and CDR2 is FYNNEI. In DNA form, the CDR3 reads TGTGCCAGCAGTGAAGCAGCGGGGGGGCTGAAAGATACGCAGTATTTT. Translating it yields CASSEAAGGLKDTQYF.

This clonotype has only a few counts. The chain employs TRBV2 and TRBJ2-1; 9 bases are a match to TRBD2. Germline CDR1 SNHLY, CDR2 FYNNEI. With V trimmed by 7 bases and J by 5 bases, 12 bases remained unmatched. The length of the CDR3 is 16 residues. CDR3 DNA: TGTGCCAGCATCCGGAGGGGAGCGGGAGGTAACAATGAGCAGTTCTTC. It is translated as CASIRRGAGGNNEQFF.

This chain uses TRBV30 with TRBJ2-1; 8 bases agree with TRBD2. Germline values: CDR1 GTSNPN, CDR2 SVGIG (reference sequence). Unmatched junction bases numbered 9, after V lost 4 bases and J lost 1 base. The CDR3 extends over 16 amino acids. CDR3 bases: TGTGCCTGGACCTGGGGACTAGTGGATTCCTACAATGAGCAGTTCTTC. Its translation is CAWTWGLVDSYNEQFF.

This clonotype was seen repeatedly, ten times or more. This chain joins TRBV3-1 and TRBJ2-1; TRBD2 aligns across 11 bases. With 4 bases clipped from V and 2 bases from J, the junction kept 10 bases outside the gene matches. Germline loops: CDR1 LGHDT, CDR2 YNNKEL (reference sequence). The CDR3 has 18 residues. The CDR3 loop reads CASSPRTLLAGAYNEQFF. CDR3 nucleotide sequence: TGTGCCAGCAGCCCCCGCACATTACTAGCGGGAGCCTACAATGAGCAGTTCTTC.

This chain connects TRBV5-4 to TRBJ2-1; D not resolved. The V and J ends lost 6 bases and 5 bases respectively, with 9 bases between them. The CDR3 loop spans 12 amino acids. Germline V lookup: CDR1 SGHNT, CDR2 YYREEE (reference sequence). In nucleotides, the CDR3 is TGTGCCAGCATCAACTCGAACAATGAGCAGTTCTTC. This sequence encodes CASINSNNEQFF.

The genes are TRBV24-1 and TRBJ1-2; D ambiguous. The CDR3 sequence is 14 residues long. Between the trimmed V and J ends, which lost 1 base and 8 bases, there was a span of 13 bases. Germline CDR1 is KGHDR and CDR2 is SFDVKD. The CDR3 DNA follows: TGTGCCACCAGTGATTTTGGATCCGTGCGGGGCTACACCTTC. Its protein product is CATSDFGSVRGYTF.

This clonotype turned up a few times. V is TRBV12-3 or TRBV12-4 and J is TRBJ2-7; 7 bases fit TRBD1. V lost 5 bases and J lost 5; bases outside the gene matches: 9. The CDR3 length is 14 residues. The CDR3, as DNA: TGTGCCAGCAGTCCCCGACAGGGTGGAAACGAGCAGTACTTC. Translated: CASSPRQGGNEQYF.

The chain recombines TRBV6-5 with TRBJ1-1, with a weak D call TRBD1 (6 bases). Germline values: CDR1 MNHEY, CDR2 SVGAGI. The CDR3 loop spans 14 amino acids. Trimming stripped 5 bases from V and 9 bases from J, with 19 bases between. The CDR3 reads CASSPDSGYVKAFF. The CDR3 region has the DNA TGTGCCAGCAGTCCGGACAGTGGATACGTAAAAGCTTTCTTT.

This chain uses TRBV19 with TRBJ1-5, with a weak D call TRBD1 (5 bases). Germline loops: CDR1 LNHDA, CDR2 SQIVND (reference sequence). Trimming removed 7 bases at V and 4 bases at J, with 14 bases between. The CDR3 is 14 residues long. The CDR3 reads CASNLRDLNQPQHF. CDR3 DNA: TGTGCCAGTAACCTCCGGGACCTAAATCAGCCCCAGCATTTT.

This clonotype was observed a handful of times. CDR3 coding DNA: TGTGCCAGCAGCCCGGGACTAGCGGGAGCGATCGGGGAGCTGTTTTTT. Translating it yields CASSPGLAGAIGELFF. V and J are TRBV12-3 or TRBV12-4 and TRBJ2-2; TRBD2 matches 14 bases. CDR3 length: 16 amino acids. V shed 6 bases, J shed 7 bases, and the junction held 7 bases outside the gene matches.

V gene TRBV29-1 combines with J gene TRBJ2-3; 9 bases agree with TRBD2. The V and J ends lost 2 bases and 1 base, in that order; junction bases with no gene match: 10. The CDR3 is 17 amino acids. CDR1 is SQVTM and CDR2 is ANQGSEA in the germline V gene. CDR3 amino acids: CSVEQWTKRGGTDTQYF. In DNA form, the CDR3 reads TGCAGCGTTGAACAATGGACTAAGCGGGGGGGCACAGATACGCAGTATTTT.

In this sample, this clonotype turned up a few times. V is TRBV6-6 and J is TRBJ1-5, with unresolved D. The CDR3 is 13 amino acids. CDR1 and CDR2 from the germline V gene are MNHNY and SVGAGI (reference sequence). V was clipped by 2 bases and J by 6 bases, with 8 bases between them. The CDR3 DNA reads TGTGCCAGCAGTTACATCATGGGTCAGCCCCAGCATTTT. Translating gives CASSYIMGQPQHF.